Below, 18 T cell receptor beta chains from the same sample are listed, as sequenced in a study of cytomegalovirus exposure and HLA in healthy donors. With 60 Vbeta and 13 Jbeta primers, the PCR was carried out. Profiling relied on immunoSEQ multiplex PCR, and the TCRdb table lists in-frame clones only, not all of them. The sample includes approximately 150,000 clones, under 80% seen only once; the top ten take 4.3%. Sequencing input: PBMCs. The receptors here all came from a man in his forties in good health and CMV-seronegative.

This clone occurred once. Written as DNA, the CDR3 is TGTGCCAGCAGTTATTCCGGGACAGGGGGCTACAATGAGCAGTTCTTC. Translation: CASSYSGTGGYNEQFF. The rearrangement uses TRBV6-5 and TRBJ2-1; 11 bases match TRBD1. Germline trimming cut 3 bases from V and 3 bases from J; bases unmatched to any gene: 4. The CDR3 is 16 residues long. From germline, CDR1 is MNHEY and CDR2 SVGAGI.

This clone was seen a few times. The CDR3 here is CASSQEGDTQYF. The CDR3 coding sequence is TGTGCCAGCAGCCAGGAGGGAGATACGCAGTATTTT. The chain couples TRBV11-3 to TRBJ2-3, with a weak D call TRBD2 (6 bases). CDR1 and CDR2 from the germline V gene are SGHNT and YENEEA. CDR3 length: 12 amino acids. V was shortened by 5 bases and J by 5 bases, with 8 bases between the two germline ends. The full variable domain, with the rest looked up from reference TRBV11-3 and TRBJ2-3, is EAGVVQSPRYKIIEKKQPVAFWCNPISGHNTLYWYLQNLGQGPELLIRYENEEAVDDSQLPKDRFSAERLKGVDSTLKIQPAELGDSAVYLCASSQEGDTQYFGPGTRLTVL.

The V call is TRBV19, the J call TRBJ2-3, with TRBD1 as a possible D gene (5 bases). This CDR3 region has 13 residues. Germline loops: CDR1 LNHDA, CDR2 SQIVND (reference sequence). V was shortened by 7 bases and J by 1 base, with 9 bases between the two germline ends. DNA for the CDR3: TGTGCCAGTAAGCGACAGCGCACAGATACGCAGTATTTT. Its protein is CASKRQRTDTQYF.

The chain joins TRBV6-5 to TRBJ2-5, with 7 bases that match TRBD2. The J call is in doubt because the DNA end fits TRBJ2-7 better. This CDR3 spans 15 amino acids. Germline V gene sequence: CDR1 MNHEY, CDR2 SVGAGI. CDR3 sequence (DNA): TGTGCCAGCACCACTTACCCGGGAGGAAGCTACGAGCAGTACTTC. Its protein is CASTTYPGGSYEQYF.

The rearrangement links TRBV10-3 to TRBJ1-4, with D perhaps TRBD1 (5 bases). Trimming left V 2 bases short and J 0 bases short, with 7 bases between. The germline V gene has CDR1 ENHRY and CDR2 SYGVKD. This CDR3 has 15 amino acids. CDR3 coding DNA: TGTGCCATCAGTGAGGGGGGGTCAACTAATGAAAAACTGTTTTTT. Translation gives CAISEGGSTNEKLFF.

Written as DNA, the CDR3 is TGTGCCAGCAGTTACTCGGGACTAGCGGGCCCCACAGATACGCAGTATTTT. This codes for CASSYSGLAGPTDTQYF. The chain employs TRBV28 and TRBJ2-3; 12 nucleotides agree with TRBD2. V trimming: 4 bases; J trimming: 2 bases; junction bases outside the gene matches: 7. The CDR3 sequence is 17 residues long. CDR1 MDHEN and CDR2 SYDVKM come from the germline V gene. Full variable domain (remainder filled in from reference TRBV28 and TRBJ2-3): DVKVTQSSRYLVKRTGEKVFLECVQDMDHENMFWYRQDPGLGLRLIYFSYDVKMKEKGDIPEGYSVSREKKERFSLILESASTNQTSMYLCASSYSGLAGPTDTQYFGPGTRLTVL.

The CDR3 bases are TGTGCCAGCAGCCAGAGGGGACAGGGGCGACCCTACGAGCAGTACTTC. Protein: CASSQRGQGRPYEQYF. The chain carries TRBV11-2 and TRBJ2-7; 10 bases are a match to TRBD1. Trimming at V came to 5 bases and at J to 2 bases, leaving 9 bases not matched to a gene. Germline-derived CDR1 and CDR2 are SGHAT and FQNNGV. CDR3 length: 16 residues. Full variable domain (missing parts from reference TRBV11-2 and TRBJ2-7): EAGVAQSPRYKIIEKRQSVAFWCNPISGHATLYWYQQILGQGPKLLIQFQNNGVVDDSQLPKDRFSAERLKGVDSTLKIQPAKLEDSAVYLCASSQRGQGRPYEQYFGPGTRLTVT.

This clone was recorded a few times. The chain uses TRBV7-3 and TRBJ2-2, with 8 bases aligning to TRBD1. The CDR3 has 13 residues. Trimming cost V 4 bases and J 6 bases; bases outside gene matches: 1. Germline V gene data show CDR1 as SGHTA and CDR2 as FQGTGA. CDR3 coding DNA: TGTGCCAGCAGCTCAGGGGGCGCCGGGGAGCTGTTTTTT. Translated, it gives CASSSGGAGELFF.

V is TRBV4-1 and J is TRBJ1-1; D is unclear. Trimming left V 0 bases short and J 0 bases short, with 11 bases between. Germline V gives CDR1 MGHRA, CDR2 YSYEKL. CDR3 length: 16 residues. CDR3 DNA: TGCGCCAGCAGCCAAGATAGTACAGCAATGAACACTGAAGCTTTCTTT. Translated, it gives CASSQDSTAMNTEAFF.

This clone has only one observation. This chain links TRBV5-1 with TRBJ1-2; no firm D call. The V gene lost 3 bases and the J gene lost 0 bases, with 12 bases spanning the gap. Germline V gene data show CDR1 as SGHRS and CDR2 as YFSETQ. The CDR3 is 15 amino acids. CDR3 nucleotides: TGCGCCAGCAGCTCCGGACTTATAGCTAACTATGGCTACACCTTC. It is translated as CASSSGLIANYGYTF. Filled out from reference TRBV5-1 and TRBJ1-2, the complete variable domain reads KAGVTQTPRYLIKTRGQQVTLSCSPISGHRSVSWYQQTPGQGLQFLFEYFSETQRNKGNFPGRFSGRQFSNSRSEMNVSTLELGDSALYLCASSSGLIANYGYTFGSGTRLTVV.

The chain uses TRBV5-1 and TRBJ2-7; D unresolved. V lost 4 bases to trimming and J lost 3 bases, with 17 bases between them. The CDR3 contains 15 residues. Germline V gene data show CDR1 as SGHRS and CDR2 as YFSETQ. The CDR3 DNA reads TGCGCCAGCAGCCCCCACCCGGAGAACATCTACGAGCAGTACTTC. This sequence encodes CASSPHPENIYEQYF.

CDR3 residues: CASSDGGGATDTQYF. DNA of the CDR3: TGTGCCAGCAGTGATGGCGGGGGGGCCACAGATACGCAGTATTTT. The chain joins TRBV6-4 to TRBJ2-3; 9 positions agree with TRBD2. Unmatched junction bases numbered 3, after V lost 3 bases and J lost 2 bases. CDR3 length: 15 amino acids. The germline V gene has CDR1 MRHNA and CDR2 SNTAGT.

The chain combines TRBV10-3 with TRBJ2-1, with TRBD2 as a possible D gene (6 bases). The V gene's germline CDR1 is ENHRY and CDR2 SYGVKD. The CDR3 covers 13 residues. Trimming removed 0 bases at V and 7 bases at J, with 7 bases between. CDR3 sequence: CAISESAGNEQFF. The DNA for the CDR3 is TGTGCCATCAGTGAGTCTGCGGGGAATGAGCAGTTCTTC.

This chain uses TRBV5-4 with TRBJ1-1; 7 nucleotides line up with TRBD1. CDR1 and CDR2 from the germline V gene are SGHNT and YYREEE (reference sequence). The V segment lost 0 bases and the J segment 6 bases; nucleotides outside the gene matches: 5. The CDR3 contains 14 residues. This chain's CDR3 is CASSLERQGAEAFF. CDR3 nucleotide sequence: TGTGCCAGCAGCTTGGAACGTCAGGGGGCTGAAGCTTTCTTT. The complete variable domain, with remaining parts taken from reference TRBV5-4 and TRBJ1-1, reads ETGVTQSPTHLIKTRGQQVTLRCSSQSGHNTVSWYQQALGQGPQFIFQYYREEENGRGNFPPRFSGLQFPNYSSELNVNALELDDSALYLCASSLERQGAEAFFGQGTRLTVV.

The chain is built from TRBV7-8 and TRBJ1-2; TRBD1 matches 10 bases. J gave up 6 bases and V 1 base, and 2 bases lay outside the gene matches. This CDR3 has 14 residues. Germline CDR1 reads SGHVS; CDR2 reads FQNEAQ. In DNA, the CDR3 is TGTGCCAGCAGCTTAGTGGGACAGGGGAATGGCTACACCTTC. The encoded protein is CASSLVGQGNGYTF.

The genes are TRBV4-2 and TRBJ1-2; TRBD1 might be the D (5 bases). The CDR3 contains 16 residues. V lost 0 bases to trimming and J lost 2 bases, with 13 bases between them. The V gene's germline CDR1 is LGHNA and CDR2 YNFKEQ. CDR3 residues: CASSQEGETRNYGYTF. CDR3 coding DNA: TGTGCCAGCAGCCAAGAAGGGGAAACCAGAAACTATGGCTACACCTTC.

The genes are TRBV4-2 and TRBJ1-1, with a tentative D call TRBD1 (5 bases). Germline V gene sequence: CDR1 LGHNA, CDR2 YNFKEQ. V lost 1 base, J lost 5 bases, and 8 bases lay in between. The CDR3 spans 13 residues. DNA for the CDR3: TGTGCCAGCAGCCAAGCGGGGGAAACTGAAGCTTTCTTT. Its translation: CASSQAGETEAFF.

This clone was recorded a few times. Here the CDR3 reads CSVPRGASNTGELFF. Written as DNA, the CDR3 is TGCAGCGTCCCCAGGGGGGCATCGAACACCGGGGAGCTGTTTTTT. The chain has TRBV29-1 and TRBJ2-2; D is perhaps TRBD1 (7 bases). The CDR3 spans 15 residues. The V and J ends lost 6 bases and 0 bases respectively, with 14 bases between them. Germline lookup yields CDR1 SQVTM and CDR2 ANQGSEA.